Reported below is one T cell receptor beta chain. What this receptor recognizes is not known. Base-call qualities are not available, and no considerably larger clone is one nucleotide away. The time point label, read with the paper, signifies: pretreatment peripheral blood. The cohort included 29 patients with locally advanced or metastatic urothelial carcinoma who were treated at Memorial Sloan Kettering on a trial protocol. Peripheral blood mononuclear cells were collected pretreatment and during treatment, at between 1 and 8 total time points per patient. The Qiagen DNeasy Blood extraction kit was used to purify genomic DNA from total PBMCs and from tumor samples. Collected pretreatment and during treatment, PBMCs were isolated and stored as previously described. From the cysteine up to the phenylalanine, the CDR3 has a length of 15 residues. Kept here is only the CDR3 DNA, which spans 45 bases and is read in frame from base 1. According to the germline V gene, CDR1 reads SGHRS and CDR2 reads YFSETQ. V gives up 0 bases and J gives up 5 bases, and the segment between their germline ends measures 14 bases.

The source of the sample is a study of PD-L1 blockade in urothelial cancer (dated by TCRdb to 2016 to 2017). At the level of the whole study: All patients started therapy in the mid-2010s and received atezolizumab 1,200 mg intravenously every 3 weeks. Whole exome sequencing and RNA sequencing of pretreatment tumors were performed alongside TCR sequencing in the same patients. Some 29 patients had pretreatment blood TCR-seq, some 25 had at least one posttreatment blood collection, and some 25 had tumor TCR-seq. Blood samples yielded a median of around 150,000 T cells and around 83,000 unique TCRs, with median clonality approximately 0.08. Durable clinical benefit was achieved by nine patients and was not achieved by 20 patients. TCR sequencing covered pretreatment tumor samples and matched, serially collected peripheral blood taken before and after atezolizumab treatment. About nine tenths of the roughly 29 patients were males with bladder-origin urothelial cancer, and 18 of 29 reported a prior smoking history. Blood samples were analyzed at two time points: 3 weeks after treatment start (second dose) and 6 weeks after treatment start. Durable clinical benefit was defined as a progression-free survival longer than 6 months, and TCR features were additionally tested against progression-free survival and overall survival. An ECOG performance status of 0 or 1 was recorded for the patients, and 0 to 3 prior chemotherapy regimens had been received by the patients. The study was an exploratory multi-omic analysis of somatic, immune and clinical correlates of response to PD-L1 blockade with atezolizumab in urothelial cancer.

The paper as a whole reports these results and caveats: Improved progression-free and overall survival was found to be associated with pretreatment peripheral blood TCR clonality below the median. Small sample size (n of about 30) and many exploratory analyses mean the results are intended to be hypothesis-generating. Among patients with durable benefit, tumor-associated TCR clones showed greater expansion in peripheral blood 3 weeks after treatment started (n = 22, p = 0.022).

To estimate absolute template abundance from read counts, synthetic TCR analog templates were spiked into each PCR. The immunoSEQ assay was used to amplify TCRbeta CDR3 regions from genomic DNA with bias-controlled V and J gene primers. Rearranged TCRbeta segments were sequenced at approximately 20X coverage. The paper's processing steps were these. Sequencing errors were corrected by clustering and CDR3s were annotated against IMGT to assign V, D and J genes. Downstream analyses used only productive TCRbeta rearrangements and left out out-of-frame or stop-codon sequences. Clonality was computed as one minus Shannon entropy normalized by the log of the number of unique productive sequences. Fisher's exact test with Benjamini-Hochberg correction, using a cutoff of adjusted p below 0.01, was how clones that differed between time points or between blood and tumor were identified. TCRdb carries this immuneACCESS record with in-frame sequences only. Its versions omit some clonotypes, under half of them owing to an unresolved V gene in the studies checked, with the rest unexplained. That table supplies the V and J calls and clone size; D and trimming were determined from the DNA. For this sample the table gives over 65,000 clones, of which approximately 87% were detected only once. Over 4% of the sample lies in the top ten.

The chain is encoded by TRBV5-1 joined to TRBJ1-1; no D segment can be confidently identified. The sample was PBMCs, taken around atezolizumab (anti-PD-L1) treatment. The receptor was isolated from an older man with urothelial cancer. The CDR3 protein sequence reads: CASSLESGVGTEAFF. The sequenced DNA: TGCGCCAGCAGCTTGGAATCCGGGGTTGGGACTGAAGCTTTCTTT.